Following are 22 T cell receptor beta chains from one sample sequenced in a study of cytotoxic CD8 clonotypes in ibrutinib-treated CLL. The assay was immunoSEQ multiplex PCR, and TCRdb's table has in-frame clones only and misses some. The table lists over 200,000 clones, about three quarters of them singletons. Specimen: PBMCs, collected after 12 months of ibrutinib treatment. The receptors shown here come from a human donor with chronic lymphocytic leukemia.

This clone was counted once. CDR3 bases: TGTGCCAGCAGTGAATCAACCGGAGTAGTAGGCTACACCTTC. This translates into CASSESTGVVGYTF. The rearrangement links TRBV25-1 to TRBJ1-2; no clear D. This CDR3 spans 14 amino acids. Germline V gives CDR1 MGHDK, CDR2 SYGVNS. The V end lost 1 base, the J end lost 8 bases, and 14 bases lay between the germline ends.

This clone was detected once. This chain uses TRBV5-1 with TRBJ2-1; 8 nucleotides line up with TRBD2. The CDR3 sequence is 19 residues long. The trim removed 4 bases at V and 0 bases at J, leaving 15 bases unmatched. The germline V gene encodes CDR1 SGHRS and CDR2 YFSETQ. Written as DNA, the CDR3 is TGCGCCAGCAGCCGAACCAGCGGGGGCCCTCCCAGCTCCTACAATGAGCAGTTCTTC. This sequence encodes CASSRTSGGPPSSYNEQFF.

This clone was seen a single time. V and J are TRBV5-1 and TRBJ2-5; a weak D match, TRBD2 (5 bases). V was shortened by 3 bases and J by 0 bases, with 12 bases between the two germline ends. Germline V gene data show CDR1 as SGHRS and CDR2 as YFSETQ. The CDR3 has 15 residues. DNA of the CDR3: TGCGCCAGCAGCTCTGGACGGGATTACCAAGAGACCCAGTACTTC. Protein: CASSSGRDYQETQYF.

The chain employs TRBV7-2 and TRBJ2-7, with 11 bases aligning to TRBD1. The length of the CDR3 is 15 residues. V trimming: 5 bases; J trimming: 7 bases; junction bases outside the gene matches: 10. Per the germline V gene, CDR1 is SGHTA and CDR2 is FQGNSA. The CDR3 is CASSLGQGAQKEQYF. DNA for the CDR3: TGTGCCAGCAGCCTCGGACAGGGGGCCCAAAAGGAGCAGTACTTC.

The chain combines TRBV5-1 with TRBJ2-3, with TRBD1 as a possible D gene (6 bases). Germline CDR1 SGHRS, CDR2 YFSETQ. The CDR3 sequence is 13 residues long. Trimming took off 9 bases at V and 0 bases at J, with 11 bases between the two ends. CDR3 loop: CAIRTASTDTQYF. The DNA for the CDR3 is TGCGCCATCAGGACAGCGAGCACAGATACGCAGTATTTT.

The chain joins TRBV30 to TRBJ2-7; TRBD1 matches 11 bases. Germline V gives CDR1 GTSNPN, CDR2 SVGIG (reference sequence). This CDR3 spans 12 amino acids. Trimming took 8 bases from V and 1 from J; bases not matched to a gene: 1. The CDR3: CAGDRGSYEQYF. As DNA, the CDR3 is TGTGCCGGGGACAGGGGGTCCTACGAGCAGTACTTC.

Points on this clone: An end of the junction differs from the germline gene, which may be a read error. The V gene is TRBV7-9, the J gene TRBJ1-1; TRBD1 is a possible D gene (6 bases). This CDR3 contains 15 residues. CDR1 and CDR2 (germline): SEHNR, FQNEAQ (reference sequence). CDR3 bases: TGTGCCAGCAGCGTATCAGGGGCGGCCACGTTCTCTCGACCTTTT. Encoded protein: CASSVSGAATFSRPF.

The rearrangement uses TRBV29-1 and TRBJ1-3; D not certain. Per the germline V gene, CDR1 is SQVTM and CDR2 is ANQGSEA. CDR3 length: 12 residues. The germline V and J ends were trimmed by 4 bases and 4 bases, with 8 bases remaining between them. The CDR3 sequence is CSVGGVGNTIYF. The CDR3 DNA follows: TGCAGCGTTGGGGGAGTCGGAAACACCATATATTTT.

J is TRBJ2-1 and V is TRBV29-1, with D perhaps matching TRBD1 or TRBD2 (5 bases each). Germline assignment: CDR1 SQVTM and CDR2 ANQGSEA. There are 15 residues in the CDR3. Trimming stripped 5 bases from V and 0 bases from J, with 14 bases between. CDR3 sequence reads: CSVSRGPSSYNEQFF. The CDR3 nucleotides are TGCAGCGTTTCGAGGGGTCCGAGCTCCTACAATGAGCAGTTCTTC.

This rearrangement joins TRBV9 to TRBJ2-1; D perhaps matches TRBD1 (5 bases). This CDR3 has 15 residues. Per germline, CDR1 SGDLS and CDR2 YYNGEE. V was clipped by 4 bases and J by 0 bases, with 11 bases between them. In DNA form, the CDR3 reads TGTGCCAGCAGCCGTACAGGTGGCTCCTACAATGAGCAGTTCTTC. It specifies CASSRTGGSYNEQFF.

The chain joins TRBV27 to TRBJ1-5; unclear D gene. V was shortened by 6 bases and J by 9 bases, with 15 bases between the two germline ends. This CDR3 is built from 13 residues. Germline CDR1 MNHEY, CDR2 SMNVEV (reference sequence). CDR3 protein: CASSRNRARPQHF. As DNA, the CDR3 is TGTGCCAGCAGCCGTAATCGTGCGCGGCCCCAGCATTTT.

The rearrangement joins TRBV30 to TRBJ2-7; D is perhaps TRBD2 (6 bases). Germline CDR1 reads GTSNPN; CDR2 reads SVGIG (reference sequence). The CDR3 sequence is 12 residues long. Trimming pared 8 bases from V and 4 bases from J, leaving 15 bases between. The CDR3 loop is CAARAGRYEQYF. The DNA for the CDR3 is TGTGCCGCCCGCGCAGGGAGGTACGAGCAGTACTTC.

The chain links TRBV15 to TRBJ2-5, with D uncertain. Deletions cut 0 bases from V and 4 bases from J, with 15 bases between. Per the germline V gene, CDR1 is LNHNV and CDR2 is YYDKDF (reference sequence). This CDR3 comprises 16 residues. In DNA form, the CDR3 reads TGTGCCACCAGCAGAGATCGGCTATCCCTAAGAGAGACCCAGTACTTC. This gives the protein CATSRDRLSLRETQYF.

The gene calls are TRBV5-1 and TRBJ2-3; 9 nucleotides line up with TRBD2. Germline values: CDR1 SGHRS, CDR2 YFSETQ. V dropped 1 base and J dropped 1; count of bases not matched to a gene: 4. The CDR3 is 16 residues long. The CDR3 loop is CASSLRPSGGTDTQYF. CDR3 DNA: TGCGCCAGCAGCTTGAGGCCTAGCGGGGGCACAGATACGCAGTATTTT.

This chain uses TRBV5-1 with TRBJ2-7; weak D call: TRBD2 (6 bases). The CDR3 extends over 16 amino acids. CDR1 is SGHRS, CDR2 YFSETQ, per germline. The germline V and J ends were trimmed by 0 bases and 1 base, with 14 bases remaining between them. This chain's CDR3 is CASSLVVGTASYEQYF. DNA for the CDR3: TGCGCCAGCAGCTTGGTGGTCGGGACTGCGTCCTACGAGCAGTACTTC.

The chain combines TRBV6-6 with TRBJ1-1, with D possibly matching TRBD1 (5 bases). This CDR3 has 15 residues. Germline assignment: CDR1 MNHNY and CDR2 SVGAGI (reference sequence). The germline V and J ends were trimmed by 6 bases and 1 base, with 15 bases remaining between them. The CDR3 is CASRAGGGGNTEAFF. The CDR3 bases are TGTGCCAGCAGAGCCGGGGGAGGAGGGAACACTGAAGCTTTCTTT.

The chain has TRBV15 and TRBJ1-1; 7 bases are a match to TRBD1. This CDR3 region has 16 residues. J gave up 4 bases and V 3 bases, and 11 bases lay outside the gene matches. Germline assignment: CDR1 LNHNV and CDR2 YYDKDF (reference sequence). CDR3 sequence: CATSRDYRGAGTEAFF. For the CDR3, the DNA is TGTGCCACCAGCAGGGACTACAGGGGAGCGGGCACTGAAGCTTTCTTT. Combining the CDR3 with reference TRBV15 and TRBJ1-1 gives the whole variable domain DAMVIQNPRYQVTQFGKPVTLSCSQTLNHNVMYWYQQKSSQAPKLLFHYYDKDFNNEADTPDNFQSRRPNTSFCFLDIRSPGLGDTAMYLCATSRDYRGAGTEAFFGQGTRLTVV.

A word on this clone: Other DNA sequences from this sample encode an identical CDR3 as well. The V call is TRBV7-2, the J call TRBJ1-1, with no clear D. CDR1 is SGHTA, CDR2 FQGNSA, per germline. This CDR3 region has 14 residues. V lost 1 base to trimming and J lost 5 bases, with 11 bases between them. The CDR3 sequence is CASSLVKGGTEAFF. In nucleotides, the CDR3 is TGTGCCAGCAGCTTAGTGAAGGGAGGAACTGAAGCTTTCTTT. The variable domain in full, with the rest retrieved from reference TRBV7-2 and TRBJ1-1, is GAGVSQSPSNKVTEKGKDVELRCDPISGHTALYWYRQSLGQGLEFLIYFQGNSAPDKSGLPSDRFSAERTGGSVSTLTIQRTQQEDSAVYLCASSLVKGGTEAFFGQGTRLTVV.

This clone was recorded once. The chain employs TRBV6-6 and TRBJ2-7, with D possibly being TRBD1 (6 bases). Germline V gene sequence: CDR1 MNHNY, CDR2 SVGAGI (reference sequence). V was trimmed by 7 bases and J by 1 base, leaving 14 bases between them. The CDR3 is 14 amino acids. The CDR3: CASKNEQGSYEQYF. As DNA, the CDR3 is TGTGCCAGCAAGAACGAGCAGGGGTCCTACGAGCAGTACTTC.

The V gene is TRBV29-1, the J gene TRBJ1-2; D perhaps matches TRBD1 (6 bases). With 3 bases removed from V and 4 bases from J, the gap between germline ends came to 12 bases. The CDR3 has 13 amino acids. Per the germline V gene, CDR1 is SQVTM and CDR2 is ANQGSEA. CDR3 sequence: CSVDRSGAYGYTF. Here the CDR3 DNA reads TGCAGCGTTGATAGGTCAGGGGCCTATGGCTACACCTTC.

The genes are TRBV30 and TRBJ1-1; 9 bases line up with TRBD1. The V gene end was trimmed by 1 base and the J gene end by 4 bases; junction bases not matched to a gene: 7. The CDR3 runs 15 residues. Looked up from germline, CDR1 is GTSNPN and CDR2 is SVGIG (reference sequence). The CDR3 nucleotides read TGTGCCTGGAGTGCCACAGGGGGCCGGGGCACTGAAGCTTTCTTT. This codes for CAWSATGGRGTEAFF.

The chain couples TRBV5-1 to TRBJ2-1, with 11 positions matching TRBD2. The length of the CDR3 is 14 residues. V dropped 4 bases and J dropped 10; count of bases not matched to a gene: 7. CDR1 and CDR2 (germline): SGHRS, YFSETQ. The CDR3 nucleotides read TGCGCCAGCAGCCATAGCGGGGGGGACGCGGAGCAGTTCTTC. Its protein is CASSHSGGDAEQFF.